Presented here are 2 T cell receptor beta chains from one specimen sequenced in a study of T-cell reconstitution after alpha-beta-depleted transplantation in children (dated by TCRdb to between 2015 and 2016). The library was obtained by PCR. This sample was sequenced with an Illumina HiSeq 2500. TCR libraries were prepared with molecular barcoding, using unique molecular identifiers to normalize TCRbeta repertoire quantification. TCRdb handled the public reads itself, with Q25 trimming in fastp and clone calling in MiXCR, and kept productive beta chains. Entries that share a CDR3 protein sequence are merged under the most common genes and DNA. This sample comprises around 400,000 distinct CDR3 sequences, about 11% of them detected only once. Together, the top ten hold about 5% of the sample. This material consisted of PBMCs from the stem cell graft donor, taken from the stem cell graft. The receptors derive from a human donor who donated a stem cell graft to a child with acute myeloid leukemia.

The chain links TRBV29-1 to TRBJ2-4, with D possibly being TRBD1 (5 bases). Deletions cut 8 bases from V and 16 bases from J, with 18 bases between. Germline V CDR1 and CDR2: SQVTM, ANQGSEA. The CDR3 spans 10 residues. Written as DNA, the CDR3 is TGCAGCCCGGGTGGTGGCCAGGGCTACTTC. Amino acid sequence: CSPGGGQGYF.

This clonotype was detected many times. The chain recombines TRBV7-6 with TRBJ1-3; D gene unclear. Germline loops: CDR1 SGHVS, CDR2 FNYEAQ. The ends were cut back, 1 base at V and 0 bases at J, with 7 bases in the middle. The CDR3 spans 15 residues. As DNA, the CDR3 is TGTGCCAGCAGCTTAGTCCATAGCTCTGGAAACACCATATATTTT. Encoded protein: CASSLVHSSGNTIYF.